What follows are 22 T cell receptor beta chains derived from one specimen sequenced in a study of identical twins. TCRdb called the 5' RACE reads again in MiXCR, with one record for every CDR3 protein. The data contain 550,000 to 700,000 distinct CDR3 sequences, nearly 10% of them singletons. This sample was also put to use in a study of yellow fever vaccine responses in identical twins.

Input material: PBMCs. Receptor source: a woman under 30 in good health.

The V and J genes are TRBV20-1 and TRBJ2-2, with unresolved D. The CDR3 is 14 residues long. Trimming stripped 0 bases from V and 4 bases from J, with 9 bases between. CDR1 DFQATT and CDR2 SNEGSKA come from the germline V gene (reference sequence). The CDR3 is CSARELSVTGELFF. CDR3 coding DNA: TGCAGTGCTAGAGAGCTCAGCGTCACCGGGGAGCTGTTTTTT.

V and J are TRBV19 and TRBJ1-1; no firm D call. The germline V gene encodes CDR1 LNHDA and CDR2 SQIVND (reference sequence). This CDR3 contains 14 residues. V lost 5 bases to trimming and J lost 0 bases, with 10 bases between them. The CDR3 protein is CASSWSGMNTEAFF. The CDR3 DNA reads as TGTGCCAGTAGTTGGAGCGGAATGAACACTGAAGCTTTCTTT.

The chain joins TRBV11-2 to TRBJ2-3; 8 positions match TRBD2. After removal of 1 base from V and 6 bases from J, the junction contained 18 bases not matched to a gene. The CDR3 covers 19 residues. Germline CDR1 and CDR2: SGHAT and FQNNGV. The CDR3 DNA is TGTGCCAGCAGCTTAGTAGGACGGTCCAGCGGGAGTGGGGAGGATACGCAGTATTTT. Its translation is CASSLVGRSSGSGEDTQYF.

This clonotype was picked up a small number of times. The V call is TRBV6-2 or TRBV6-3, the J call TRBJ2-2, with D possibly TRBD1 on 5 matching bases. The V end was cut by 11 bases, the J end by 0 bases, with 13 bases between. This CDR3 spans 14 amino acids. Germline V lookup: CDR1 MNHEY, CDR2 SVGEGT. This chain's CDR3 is CAGETAPNTGELFF. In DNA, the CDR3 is TGTGCCGGCGAGACAGCTCCGAACACCGGGGAGCTGTTTTTT.

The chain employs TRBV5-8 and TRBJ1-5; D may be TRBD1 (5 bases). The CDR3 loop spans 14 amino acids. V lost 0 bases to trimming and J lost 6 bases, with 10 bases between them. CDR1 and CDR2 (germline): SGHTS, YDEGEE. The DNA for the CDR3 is TGTGCCAGCAGCTTGGGGCAGGGCGGTCAGCCCCAGCATTTT. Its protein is CASSLGQGGQPQHF.

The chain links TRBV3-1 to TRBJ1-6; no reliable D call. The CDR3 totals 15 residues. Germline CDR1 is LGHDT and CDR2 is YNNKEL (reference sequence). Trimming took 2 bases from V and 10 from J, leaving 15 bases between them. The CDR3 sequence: CASSQRNNRASPLHF. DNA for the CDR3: TGTGCCAGCAGCCAACGTAACAACCGGGCCTCACCCCTCCACTTT.

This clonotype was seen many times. The CDR3 sequence is CASSQAPGESYEQYF. Here the CDR3 DNA reads TGTGCCAGCAGCCAAGCCCCAGGCGAATCCTACGAGCAGTACTTC. J is TRBJ2-7 and V is TRBV3-1, with D hard to call. CDR3 length equals 15 residues. Germline-derived CDR1 and CDR2 are LGHDT and YNNKEL (reference sequence). The V gene lost 1 base and the J gene lost 1 base, with 11 bases spanning the gap.

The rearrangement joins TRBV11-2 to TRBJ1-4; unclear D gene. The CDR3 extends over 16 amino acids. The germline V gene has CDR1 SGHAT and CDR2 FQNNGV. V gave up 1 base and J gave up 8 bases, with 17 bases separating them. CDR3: CASSLGGGATGEKLFF. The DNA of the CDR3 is TGTGCCAGCAGCTTAGGGGGTGGAGCGACGGGGGAAAAACTGTTTTTT.

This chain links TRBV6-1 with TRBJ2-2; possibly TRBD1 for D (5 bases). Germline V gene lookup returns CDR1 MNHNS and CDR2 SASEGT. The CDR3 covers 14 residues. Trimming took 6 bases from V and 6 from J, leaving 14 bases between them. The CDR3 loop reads CASSIKLGPGELFF. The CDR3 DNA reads TGTGCCAGCAGCATCAAATTGGGGCCCGGGGAGCTGTTTTTT.

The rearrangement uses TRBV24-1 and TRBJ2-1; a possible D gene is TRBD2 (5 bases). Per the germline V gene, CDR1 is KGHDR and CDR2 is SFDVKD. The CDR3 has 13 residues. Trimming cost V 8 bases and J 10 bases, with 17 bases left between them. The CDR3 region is CATTEIGGGEQFF. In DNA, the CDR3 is TGTGCCACCACCGAGATCGGAGGTGGAGAGCAGTTCTTC.

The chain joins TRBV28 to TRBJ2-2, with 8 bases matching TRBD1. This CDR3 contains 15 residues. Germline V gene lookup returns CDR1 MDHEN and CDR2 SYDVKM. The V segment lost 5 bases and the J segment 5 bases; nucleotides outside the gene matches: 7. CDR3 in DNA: TGTGCCAGCAGTAACGACAGGGGATGGACCGGGGAGCTGTTTTTT. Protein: CASSNDRGWTGELFF.

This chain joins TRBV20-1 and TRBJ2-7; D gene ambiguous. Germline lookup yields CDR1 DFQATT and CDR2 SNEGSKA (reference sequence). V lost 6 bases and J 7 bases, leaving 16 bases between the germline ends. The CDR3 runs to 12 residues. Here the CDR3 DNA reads TGCAGTGCCACCCGACTGGGCTGGGAGCAGTACTTC. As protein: CSATRLGWEQYF.

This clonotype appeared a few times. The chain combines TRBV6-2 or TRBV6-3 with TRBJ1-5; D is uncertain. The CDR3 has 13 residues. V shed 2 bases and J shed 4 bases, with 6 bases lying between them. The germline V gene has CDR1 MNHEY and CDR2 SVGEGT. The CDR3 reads CASSYRENQPQHF. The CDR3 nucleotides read TGTGCCAGCAGTTACCGGGAGAATCAGCCCCAGCATTTT.

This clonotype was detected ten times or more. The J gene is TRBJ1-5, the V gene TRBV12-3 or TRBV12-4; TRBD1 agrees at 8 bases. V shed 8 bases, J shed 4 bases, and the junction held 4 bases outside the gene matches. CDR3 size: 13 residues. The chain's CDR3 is CASGQGGNQPQHF. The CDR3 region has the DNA TGTGCCAGCGGACAGGGAGGAAATCAGCCCCAGCATTTT.

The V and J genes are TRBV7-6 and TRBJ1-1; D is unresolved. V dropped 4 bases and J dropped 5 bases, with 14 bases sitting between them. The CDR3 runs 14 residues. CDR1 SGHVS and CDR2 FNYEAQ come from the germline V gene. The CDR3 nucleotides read TGTGCCAGCAGCTCCCCCGGGAGTCTGACTGAAGCTTTCTTT. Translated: CASSSPGSLTEAFF.

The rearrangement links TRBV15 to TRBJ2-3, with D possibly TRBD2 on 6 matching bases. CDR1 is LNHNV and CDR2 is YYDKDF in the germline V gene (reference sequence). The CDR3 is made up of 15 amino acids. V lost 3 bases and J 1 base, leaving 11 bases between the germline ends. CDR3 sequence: CATSRVERGTDTQYF. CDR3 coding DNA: TGTGCCACCAGCAGGGTCGAGCGGGGCACAGATACGCAGTATTTT.

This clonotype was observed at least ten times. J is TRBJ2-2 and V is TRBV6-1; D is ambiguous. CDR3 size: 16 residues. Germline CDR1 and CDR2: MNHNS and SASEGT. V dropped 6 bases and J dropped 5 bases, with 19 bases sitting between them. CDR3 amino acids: CASRLGSLALTGELFF. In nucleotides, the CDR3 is TGTGCCAGCAGGCTGGGTTCATTGGCGCTAACCGGGGAGCTGTTTTTT.

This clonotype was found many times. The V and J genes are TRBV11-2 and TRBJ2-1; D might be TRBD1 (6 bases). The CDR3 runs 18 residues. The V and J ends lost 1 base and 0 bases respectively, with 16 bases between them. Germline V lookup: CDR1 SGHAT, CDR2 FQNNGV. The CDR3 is CASSLGGPSLSSYNEQFF. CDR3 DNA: TGTGCCAGCAGCTTAGGGGGGCCTTCCCTTAGCTCCTACAATGAGCAGTTCTTC. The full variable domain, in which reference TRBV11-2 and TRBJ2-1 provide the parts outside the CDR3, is EAGVAQSPRYKIIEKRQSVAFWCNPISGHATLYWYQQILGQGPKLLIQFQNNGVVDDSQLPKDRFSAERLKGVDSTLKIQPAKLEDSAVYLCASSLGGPSLSSYNEQFFGPGTRLTVL.

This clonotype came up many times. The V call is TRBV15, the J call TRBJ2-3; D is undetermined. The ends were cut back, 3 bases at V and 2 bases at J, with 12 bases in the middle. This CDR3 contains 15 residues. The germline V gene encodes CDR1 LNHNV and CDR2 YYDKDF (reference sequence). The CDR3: CATSSLGIDTDTQYF. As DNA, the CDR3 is TGTGCCACCAGCAGCCTAGGCATCGACACAGATACGCAGTATTTT.

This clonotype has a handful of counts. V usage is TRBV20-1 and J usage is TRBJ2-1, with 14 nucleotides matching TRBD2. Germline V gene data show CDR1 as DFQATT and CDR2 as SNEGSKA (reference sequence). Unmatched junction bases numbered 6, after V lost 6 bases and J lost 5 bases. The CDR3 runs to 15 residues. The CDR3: CSAPRLAGGNNEQFF. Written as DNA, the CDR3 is TGCAGTGCACCTCGACTAGCGGGAGGGAACAATGAGCAGTTCTTC.

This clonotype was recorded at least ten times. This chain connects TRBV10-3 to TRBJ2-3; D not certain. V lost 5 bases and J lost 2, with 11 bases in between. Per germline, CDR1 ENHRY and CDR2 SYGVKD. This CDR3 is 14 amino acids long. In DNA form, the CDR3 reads TGTGCCATCAGTCTCCGGGCCCCCACAGATACGCAGTATTTT. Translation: CAISLRAPTDTQYF.

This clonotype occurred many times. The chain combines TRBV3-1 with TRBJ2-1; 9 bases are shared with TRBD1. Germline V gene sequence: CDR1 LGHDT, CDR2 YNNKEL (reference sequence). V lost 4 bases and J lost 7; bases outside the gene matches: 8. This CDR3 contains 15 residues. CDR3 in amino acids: CASSPPDRGGNEQFF. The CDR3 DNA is TGTGCCAGCAGCCCCCCGGACAGGGGTGGAAATGAGCAGTTCTTC.